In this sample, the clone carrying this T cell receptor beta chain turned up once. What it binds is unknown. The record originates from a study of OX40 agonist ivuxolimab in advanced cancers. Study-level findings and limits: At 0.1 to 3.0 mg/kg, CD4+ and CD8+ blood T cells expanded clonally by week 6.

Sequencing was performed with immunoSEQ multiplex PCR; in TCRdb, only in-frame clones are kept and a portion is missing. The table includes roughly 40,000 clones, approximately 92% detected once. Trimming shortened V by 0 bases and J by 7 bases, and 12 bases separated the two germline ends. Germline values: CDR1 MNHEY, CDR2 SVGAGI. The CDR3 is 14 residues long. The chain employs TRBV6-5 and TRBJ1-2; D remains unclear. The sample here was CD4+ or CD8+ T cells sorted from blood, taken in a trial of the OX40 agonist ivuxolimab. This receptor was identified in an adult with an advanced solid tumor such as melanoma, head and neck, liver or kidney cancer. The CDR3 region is CASSYSGNGGGYTF. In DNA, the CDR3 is TGTGCCAGCAGTTACTCGGGAAACGGCGGTGGCTACACCTTC.